The rows below give T cell receptor beta chains drawn from one sample of a study of blood T cell repertoires in COVID-19. The repertoire was sequenced with immunoSEQ multiplex PCR; TCRdb's copy has only in-frame clones and lacks some. Of tens of thousands of clones listed, roughly 89% were seen once; the top ten hold 25% to 30%. Sequenced input: peripheral blood. The receptors here all came from a man aged 50 to 59 with active or convalescent COVID-19. The CDR3 runs from the conserved cysteine through the conserved F or W. Fields, in order: D gene, clone size, J gene, V gene, CDR3 protein, CDR3 DNA. A D gene is named only where the DNA matches it firmly. Rows give clone size only sometimes, using once, few, many, or a class for an expanded clone.

D: -
size: few
J: TRBJ2-3
V: TRBV27
CDR3: CASRAMGSRGDTQYF
DNA: TGTGCCAGCAGAGCAATGGGGTCCCGGGGAGATACGCAGTATTTT

D: -
size: -
J: TRBJ1-6
V: TRBV18
CDR3: CASSPLQGRGSYNSPLHF
DNA: TGTGCCAGCTCACCACTCCAGGGGCGAGGCTCCTATAATTCACCCCTCCACTTT

D: TRBD1
size: -
J: TRBJ1-5
V: TRBV7-2
CDR3: CASSLAPGTGNQPQHF
DNA: TGTGCCAGCAGCTTAGCCCCGGGGACAGGAAATCAGCCCCAGCATTTT

D: TRBD1
size: -
J: TRBJ2-3
V: TRBV9
CDR3: CASSIRIGTGGRDTQYF
DNA: TGTGCCAGCAGCATACGGATTGGGACAGGGGGCAGGGATACGCAGTATTTT

D: -
size: once
J: TRBJ1-4
V: TRBV28
CDR3: CASSLSFKRGEKLFF
DNA: TGTGCCAGCAGTTTAAGCTTCAAACGGGGTGAAAAACTGTTTTTT

D: TRBD1
size: -
J: TRBJ2-3
V: TRBV6-1
CDR3: CASSEGTATDTQYF
DNA: TGTGCCAGCAGTGAGGGGACAGCCACAGATACGCAGTATTTT

D: TRBD1
size: few
J: TRBJ1-5
V: TRBV27
CDR3: CASSITGAEDQPQHF
DNA: TGTGCCAGCAGTATCACAGGGGCGGAGGATCAGCCCCAGCATTTT

D: -
size: -
J: TRBJ1-1
V: TRBV19
CDR3: CASTNSGGMNTEAFF
DNA: TGTGCCAGTACTAATTCCGGCGGTATGAACACTGAAGCTTTCTTT

D: TRBD2
size: -
J: TRBJ2-7
V: TRBV2
CDR3: CASGGLLAGVDEQYF
DNA: TGTGCCAGCGGGGGATTACTAGCGGGAGTCGACGAGCAGTACTTC

D: -
size: few
J: TRBJ2-1
V: TRBV12-3/TRBV12-4
CDR3: CASSSFSRNEQFF
DNA: TGTGCCAGCAGCTCCTTTAGTCGGAATGAGCAGTTCTTC

D: TRBD2
size: once
J: TRBJ2-1
V: TRBV12-5
CDR3: CASGLEAGGPHEQFF
DNA: TGTGCTAGTGGTTTGGAGGCGGGGGGGCCCCATGAGCAGTTCTTC

D: TRBD1
size: -
J: TRBJ2-4
V: TRBV5-4
CDR3: CASSRQYRGAKNIQYF
DNA: TGTGCCAGCAGCCGTCAGTACAGGGGAGCCAAAAACATTCAGTACTTC

D: -
size: -
J: TRBJ2-7
V: TRBV11-2
CDR3: CASSLEGARSFEQYF
DNA: TGTGCCAGCAGCTTAGAGGGGGCCAGGTCATTCGAGCAGTACTTC

D: TRBD2
size: -
J: TRBJ2-2
V: TRBV6-1
CDR3: CASSESSGGTGELFF
DNA: TGTGCCAGCAGTGAATCGTCGGGGGGGACCGGGGAGCTGTTTTTT

D: TRBD1
size: -
J: TRBJ2-7
V: TRBV10-1
CDR3: CASSGWTGAYEQYF
DNA: TGCGCCAGCAGTGGATGGACAGGGGCCTACGAGCAGTACTTC

D: TRBD1
size: -
J: TRBJ2-2
V: TRBV10-1
CDR3: CASSDPPGQGNTGELFF
DNA: TGCGCCAGCAGTGACCCCCCGGGACAGGGGAACACCGGGGAGCTGTTTTTT

D: TRBD1
size: few
J: TRBJ2-7
V: TRBV28
CDR3: CASIAGGPSYEQYF
DNA: TGTGCCAGCATCGCAGGGGGTCCATCATACGAGCAGTACTTC

D: TRBD1
size: -
J: TRBJ1-2
V: TRBV28
CDR3: CASSNDRVGYTF
DNA: TGTGCCAGCAGTAATGACAGGGTTGGCTACACCTTC

D: TRBD1
size: -
J: TRBJ1-1
V: TRBV29-1
CDR3: CSVYRGVNTEAFF
DNA: TGCAGCGTCTACAGGGGGGTGAACACTGAAGCTTTCTTT

D: -
size: -
J: TRBJ2-5
V: TRBV6-5
CDR3: CASTSSGRETQYF
DNA: TGTGCCAGTACTTCAAGTGGGCGAGAGACCCAGTACTTC

D: -
size: few
J: TRBJ2-7
V: TRBV4-2
CDR3: CASSQHGGGGAQTYEQYF
DNA: TGTGCCAGCAGCCAACACGGGGGTGGCGGGGCCCAGACCTACGAGCAGTACTTC

D: TRBD1
size: -
J: TRBJ1-1
V: TRBV18
CDR3: CASSPPGQGRRVGGTEAFF
DNA: TGTGCCAGCTCACCACCGGGACAGGGACGTAGGGTAGGTGGAACTGAAGCTTTCTTT

D: TRBD1
size: few
J: TRBJ2-7
V: TRBV10-3
CDR3: CAIGTGYEQYF
DNA: TGTGCCATAGGGACAGGCTACGAGCAGTACTTC

D: -
size: -
J: TRBJ2-3
V: TRBV19
CDR3: CASSPLTLQTDTQYF
DNA: TGTGCCAGTAGTCCTCTGACTTTGCAAACAGATACGCAGTATTTT

D: TRBD1
size: -
J: TRBJ1-1
V: TRBV10-2
CDR3: CASWRGRWGTEAFF
DNA: TGCGCCAGCTGGAGGGGGCGCTGGGGAACTGAAGCTTTCTTT

D: -
size: -
J: TRBJ2-7
V: TRBV21-1
CDR3: CASSKDNRATYEQYF
DNA: TGTGCCAGCAGCAAAGATAACCGAGCCACCTACGAGCAGTACTTC

D: TRBD2
size: -
J: TRBJ2-5
V: TRBV24-1
CDR3: CATSDLTSGKGETQYF
DNA: TGTGCCACCAGTGATCTGACTAGCGGGAAGGGGGAGACCCAGTACTTC

D: TRBD2
size: -
J: TRBJ2-1
V: TRBV5-5
CDR3: CASRPGTSGSLEQFF
DNA: TGTGCCAGCAGGCCCGGGACTAGCGGGAGCCTTGAGCAGTTCTTC

D: -
size: -
J: TRBJ2-1
V: TRBV14
CDR3: CASSRFTYNEQFF
DNA: TGTGCCAGCAGCCGTTTCACATACAATGAGCAGTTCTTC

D: TRBD2
size: -
J: TRBJ2-4
V: TRBV30
CDR3: CAWGPGGRDIQYF
DNA: TGTGCCTGGGGGCCGGGGGGGAGAGACATTCAGTACTTC

D: -
size: -
J: TRBJ2-2
V: TRBV20-1
CDR3: CSASFRADTGELFF
DNA: TGCAGTGCTAGTTTCAGGGCGGACACCGGGGAGCTGTTTTTT

D: TRBD1
size: -
J: TRBJ2-5
V: TRBV4-3
CDR3: CASSQGTGLKETQYF
DNA: TGCGCCAGCAGCCAGGGGACAGGCCTAAAAGAGACCCAGTACTTC

D: -
size: -
J: TRBJ1-4
V: TRBV15
CDR3: CATSSGGVMGRGEKLFF
DNA: TGTGCCACCAGCAGTGGGGGTGTAATGGGGCGGGGTGAAAAACTGTTTTTT

D: -
size: -
J: TRBJ2-7
V: TRBV28
CDR3: CASSYGIHEQYF
DNA: TGTGCCAGCAGTTACGGGATCCACGAGCAGTACTTC

D: TRBD1
size: -
J: TRBJ2-1
V: TRBV6-5
CDR3: CASRGQGAFNEQFF
DNA: TGTGCCAGCAGAGGACAGGGGGCATTCAATGAGCAGTTCTTC

D: -
size: -
J: TRBJ2-5
V: TRBV18
CDR3: CASSPEGLEETQYF
DNA: TGTGCCAGCTCACCCGAGGGTTTGGAAGAGACCCAGTACTTC

D: TRBD1
size: once
J: TRBJ2-1
V: TRBV4-1
CDR3: CASSRASGGPPKAEQFF
DNA: TGCGCCAGCAGCCGAGCTTCAGGGGGCCCCCCTAAGGCTGAGCAGTTCTTC